What follows describes a single TCR beta chain. Its target is not known. This entry comes from a study of shared clonotypes between healthy human individuals. Study-wide points: Deeper or shallower sequencing was expected to change how clonotypes are shared among donors.

Measured with immunoSEQ multiplex PCR; TCRdb has only the in-frame clones, and not every one. This sample has a few million clones; approximately 90% occur once, and the top ten carry roughly 0.34%. With 5 bases clipped from V and 3 bases from J, the junction kept 17 bases outside the gene matches. Germline assignment: CDR1 SGHVS and CDR2 FNYEAQ. The CDR3 spans 18 residues. This sequence joins TRBV7-6 and TRBJ2-5; 8 positions agree with TRBD2. Sequenced material: naive CD4+ T cells from PBMCs. Described subset: CD45RA+ positively selected. This clonotype was sampled from a man in his late teens or twenties in good health. Some clones in this sample may be carry-over from other donors' samples. The chain's CDR3 is CASSPLGGAFGLEETQYF. CDR3 DNA sequence: TGTGCCAGCAGCCCCCTCGGGGGGGCTTTCGGGCTTGAAGAGACCCAGTACTTC.